This TCR beta chain was recorded in a study of blood T cells in healthy people across ages. CDR3 length equals 15 residues. Germline CDR1 is MNHEY and CDR2 is SVGEGT. Germline trimming cut 8 bases from V and 1 base from J; bases unmatched to any gene: 3. Details on this clonotype: Its antigen remains unknown.

Study-wide findings and caveats: The fall in TCR beta diversity per million T cells was roughly linear with age. When one million T cells were used, diversity estimates were thought to be underestimates.

Combining a sample-barcoded 5' primer with a J-beta primer mix, a second PCR ran for 7 to 11 cycles. Template switching added a 12-random-nucleotide identifier to every cDNA molecule. TCRdb analysed the 5' RACE reads with MiXCR anew, one entry per CDR3 protein. The table includes roughly 790,000 distinct CDR3 sequences, about 40% detected once. The sample taken for sequencing was blood. The chain recombines TRBV6-2 or TRBV6-3 with TRBJ2-2; 11 positions match TRBD2. The clonotype originates from a woman aged 60-75 years in good health. The DNA of the CDR3 is TGTGCCAGCCAGGGACTAGCGGTGAACACCGGGGAGCTGTTTTTT. This sequence encodes CASQGLAVNTGELFF.